This paragraph covers one T cell receptor beta chain sequence. Methods used by the authors: Estimated nucleated cell counts came from reference gene primer amplification. Profiled with immunoSEQ multiplex PCR; TCRdb holds only in-frame clones, not every one. V and J calls and clone size are given by that table; D and trimming were obtained from the DNA. In the table there are approximately 390,000 clones, roughly 86% of which are singletons. The data were obtained in a study of blood T cell repertoires in COVID-19. Those enrolled in Seattle joined during active infection and were followed longitudinally afterward. The length of the CDR3 is 12 residues. Between the trimmed V and J ends, which lost 0 bases and 9 bases, there was a span of 6 bases. The V gene's germline CDR1 is MNHEY and CDR2 SVGAGI.

This TCR came from a woman aged 60-70 years with COVID-19, enrolled during active disease. The sequencing sample was made of peripheral blood. J is TRBJ2-1 and V is TRBV6-5; D may be TRBD1 (6 bases). The CDR3 reads CASSYSRGEQFF. DNA of the CDR3: TGTGCCAGCAGTTACTCCAGGGGTGAGCAGTTCTTC.